These 5 T cell receptor beta chains share one sample of origin, sequenced in a study of blood T cell repertoires in COVID-19. Some clones are missing from TCRdb's copy, which holds only in-frame ones; the method was immunoSEQ multiplex PCR. Of about 200,000 clones in the sample, about 80% were seen once. The sequenced material came from peripheral blood. The receptors stem from a man in his fifties or sixties with acute or convalescent COVID-19.

This rearrangement joins TRBV19 to TRBJ1-6; 7 nucleotides line up with TRBD1. There are 15 residues in the CDR3. The germline CDR1 and CDR2 sequences are LNHDA and SQIVND (reference sequence). V lost 8 bases and J lost 4; bases outside the gene matches: 8. This CDR3 reads CASAPGGTYNSPLHF. As DNA, the CDR3 is TGTGCCAGTGCCCCAGGGGGAACTTATAATTCACCCCTCCACTTT.

The chain employs TRBV7-2 and TRBJ1-5; D is undetermined. V lost 0 bases and J 0 bases, leaving 9 bases between the germline ends. CDR3 length equals 16 residues. In germline, CDR1 is SGHTA, CDR2 FQGNSA. This CDR3 reads CASSLAGTNSNQPQHF. The CDR3 nucleotides read TGTGCCAGCAGCTTAGCGGGCACCAATAGCAATCAGCCCCAGCATTTT.

The rearrangement joins TRBV5-1 to TRBJ1-2; D is possibly TRBD1 (5 bases). V was shortened by 1 base and J by 4 bases, with 11 bases between the two germline ends. This CDR3 comprises 14 residues. Germline-derived CDR1 and CDR2 are SGHRS and YFSETQ. CDR3: CASSLMGEAYGYTF. DNA for the CDR3: TGCGCCAGCAGCTTGATGGGGGAGGCCTATGGCTACACCTTC.

V and J are TRBV4-2 and TRBJ2-2, with 9 bases that match TRBD2. Germline V lookup: CDR1 LGHNA, CDR2 YNFKEQ. The CDR3 has 19 amino acids. With 5 bases clipped from V and 1 base from J, the junction kept 14 bases outside the gene matches. The CDR3 here is CASSKTVGVAGVNTGELFF. DNA for the CDR3: TGTGCCAGCAGCAAAACGGTAGGCGTAGCGGGGGTGAACACCGGGGAGCTGTTTTTT.

The chain combines TRBV7-9 with TRBJ1-6, with a possible D match to TRBD1 (6 bases). The CDR3 runs 15 residues. Germline V CDR1 and CDR2: SEHNR, FQNEAQ (reference sequence). V was shortened by 7 bases and J by 8 bases, with 18 bases between the two germline ends. CDR3 sequence: CASTFSGGLYSPLHF. The DNA for the CDR3 is TGTGCCAGCACCTTTTCGGGGGGGCTATATTCACCCCTCCACTTT.